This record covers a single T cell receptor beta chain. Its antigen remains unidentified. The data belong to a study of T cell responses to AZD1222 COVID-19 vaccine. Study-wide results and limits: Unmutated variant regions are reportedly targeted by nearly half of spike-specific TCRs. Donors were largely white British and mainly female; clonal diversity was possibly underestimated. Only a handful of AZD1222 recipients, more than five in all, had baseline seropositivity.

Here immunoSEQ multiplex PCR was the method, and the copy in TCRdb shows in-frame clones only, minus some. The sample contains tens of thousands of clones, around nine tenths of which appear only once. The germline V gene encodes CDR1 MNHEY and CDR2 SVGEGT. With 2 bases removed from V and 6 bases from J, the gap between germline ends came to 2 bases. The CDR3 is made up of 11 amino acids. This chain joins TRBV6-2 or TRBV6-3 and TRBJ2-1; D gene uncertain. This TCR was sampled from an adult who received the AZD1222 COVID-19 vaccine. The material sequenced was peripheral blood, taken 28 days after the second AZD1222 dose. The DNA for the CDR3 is TGTGCCAGCAGTTACCCCAATGAGCAGTTCTTC. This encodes CASSYPNEQFF.